This is a list of T cell receptor beta chains from one sample in a study of blood T cells in healthy people across ages. Each CDR3 protein is one row after TCRdb ran MiXCR on the 5' RACE reads. The sample has approximately 760,000 distinct CDR3 sequences; about 25% are singletons. The same specimen was also included in a second study, on T cells of mothers and their children.

The material sequenced was blood. The receptor source for this set is a boy aged 5-17 years in good health. CDR3s include the opening cysteine and the closing phenylalanine or tryptophan. D genes are given only for firm matches. Expanded clones are given a class, and other clones once, few, many or no size at all.

d_gene: .; j_gene: TRBJ1-5; v_gene: TRBV28; abundance: .; CDR3nt: TGTGCCAGCAGTCCGACGGGGCAGAGTACTCAGCCCCAGCATTTT; CDR3aa: CASSPTGQSTQPQHF
d_gene: TRBD1; j_gene: TRBJ2-3; v_gene: TRBV28; abundance: .; CDR3nt: TGTGCCAGCAGTAAGACAGGGGGCATCGCAGATACGCAGTATTTT; CDR3aa: CASSKTGGIADTQYF
d_gene: .; j_gene: TRBJ2-2; v_gene: TRBV2; abundance: .; CDR3nt: TGTGCCAGCACTAAGTTCGAAGCCGGGGAGCTGTTTTTT; CDR3aa: CASTKFEAGELFF
d_gene: .; j_gene: TRBJ2-1; v_gene: TRBV29-1; abundance: .; CDR3nt: TGCAGCGTAGGGGATGGCGATGAGCAGTTCTTC; CDR3aa: CSVGDGDEQFF
d_gene: .; j_gene: TRBJ2-1; v_gene: TRBV2; abundance: .; CDR3nt: TGTGCCAGCAGTGAGATCGGGAGTAGGTATGAGCAGTTCTTC; CDR3aa: CASSEIGSRYEQFF
d_gene: .; j_gene: TRBJ2-7; v_gene: TRBV29-1; abundance: few; CDR3nt: TGCAGCGCTATAAATGTGGGGCAGGAAACCTACGAGCAGTACTTC; CDR3aa: CSAINVGQETYEQYF
d_gene: TRBD1; j_gene: TRBJ2-2; v_gene: TRBV7-9; abundance: few; CDR3nt: TGTGCCAGCAGCTTAGGGGACAGGGGATACACCGGGGAGCTGTTTTTT; CDR3aa: CASSLGDRGYTGELFF
d_gene: .; j_gene: TRBJ1-1; v_gene: TRBV20-1; abundance: .; CDR3nt: TGCAGTTTCCGCCCCAGGCAGACCACTGAAGCTTTCTTT; CDR3aa: CSFRPRQTTEAFF
d_gene: TRBD1; j_gene: TRBJ1-4; v_gene: TRBV12-5; abundance: .; CDR3nt: TGTGCTAGTGGCCGGGACAGGCCTAATGAAAAACTGTTTTTT; CDR3aa: CASGRDRPNEKLFF
d_gene: .; j_gene: TRBJ2-2; v_gene: TRBV10-1; abundance: .; CDR3nt: TGCGCCAGCAGTGGGGTAGTGGTTTCCGGGGAGCTGTTTTTT; CDR3aa: CASSGVVVSGELFF
d_gene: TRBD2; j_gene: TRBJ2-1; v_gene: TRBV7-3; abundance: .; CDR3nt: TGTGCCAGCAGCCGCACTAGCGGCAGAAGCAATGAGCAGTTCTTC; CDR3aa: CASSRTSGRSNEQFF
d_gene: .; j_gene: TRBJ2-7; v_gene: TRBV5-1; abundance: few; CDR3nt: TGCGCCAGCAGCCTACGGACAGCCGCCTACGAGCAGTACTTC; CDR3aa: CASSLRTAAYEQYF
d_gene: TRBD2; j_gene: TRBJ2-1; v_gene: TRBV29-1; abundance: few; CDR3nt: TGCAGCGTTGAGGGTAGCGGGAGCTCCTACAATGAGCAGTTCTTC; CDR3aa: CSVEGSGSSYNEQFF
d_gene: .; j_gene: TRBJ2-3; v_gene: TRBV29-1; abundance: .; CDR3nt: TGCAGCGTTGAGAATTCAACTAGCACAGATACGCAGTATTTT; CDR3aa: CSVENSTSTDTQYF
d_gene: TRBD1; j_gene: TRBJ2-5; v_gene: TRBV4-3; abundance: .; CDR3nt: TGCGCCAGCAGCCAAGATTATAGGACAGGGAGAGAGACCCAGTACTTC; CDR3aa: CASSQDYRTGRETQYF
d_gene: .; j_gene: TRBJ1-5; v_gene: TRBV12-3/TRBV12-4; abundance: few; CDR3nt: TGTGCCAGCACCCAGATGGGACTGGACAATCAGCCCCAGCATTTT; CDR3aa: CASTQMGLDNQPQHF
d_gene: .; j_gene: TRBJ1-2; v_gene: TRBV12-3/TRBV12-4; abundance: .; CDR3nt: TGTGCCAGCGGTGGCGGGGGACACTATGGCTACACCTTC; CDR3aa: CASGGGGHYGYTF
d_gene: .; j_gene: TRBJ2-7; v_gene: TRBV29-1; abundance: few; CDR3nt: TGCAGCGTTGATGAGGGTCTCGAGCAGTACTTC; CDR3aa: CSVDEGLEQYF
d_gene: .; j_gene: TRBJ1-4; v_gene: TRBV4-1; abundance: .; CDR3nt: TGCGCCAGCAGCGAAAACGGGGTAGAAGAAAAACTGTTTTTT; CDR3aa: CASSENGVEEKLFF
d_gene: TRBD1; j_gene: TRBJ1-2; v_gene: TRBV5-4; abundance: .; CDR3nt: TGTGCCAGCAGCTTATCCGGGACAGTCAACTATGGCTACACCTTC; CDR3aa: CASSLSGTVNYGYTF
d_gene: TRBD2; j_gene: TRBJ2-4; v_gene: TRBV12-3/TRBV12-4; abundance: .; CDR3nt: TGTGCCAGCAGTTTAGGGCGGGAGGATCAAAACATTCAGTACTTC; CDR3aa: CASSLGREDQNIQYF
d_gene: .; j_gene: TRBJ2-1; v_gene: TRBV20-1; abundance: .; CDR3nt: TGCAGTGCTAGAGATATCGGGATCGAGAGCCCGAAGTCCTACAATGAGCAGTTCTTC; CDR3aa: CSARDIGIESPKSYNEQFF
d_gene: TRBD1; j_gene: TRBJ2-1; v_gene: TRBV12-3/TRBV12-4; abundance: .; CDR3nt: TGTGCCAGCAGTTTTGGGACAGGGGCCTACAATGAGCAGTTCTTC; CDR3aa: CASSFGTGAYNEQFF
d_gene: TRBD2; j_gene: TRBJ2-1; v_gene: TRBV20-1; abundance: .; CDR3nt: TGCAGTGCTAGGTCGGTCCGGCTAGCGGACAACAATGAGCAGTTCTTC; CDR3aa: CSARSVRLADNNEQFF
d_gene: .; j_gene: TRBJ1-2; v_gene: TRBV7-9; abundance: .; CDR3nt: TGTGCCAGCAGCCCCCGAAATCTCGGACCTACCGGTCGGGGCTACACCTTC; CDR3aa: CASSPRNLGPTGRGYTF
d_gene: TRBD2; j_gene: TRBJ2-5; v_gene: TRBV12-3/TRBV12-4; abundance: few; CDR3nt: TGTGCCAGCAGTGGACTAGCGGGAGGGTCCGGGACCCAGTACTTC; CDR3aa: CASSGLAGGSGTQYF
d_gene: .; j_gene: TRBJ1-4; v_gene: TRBV2; abundance: few; CDR3nt: TGTGCCAGCAGCCTGACAACTAATGAAAAACTGTTTTTT; CDR3aa: CASSLTTNEKLFF
d_gene: TRBD2; j_gene: TRBJ2-5; v_gene: TRBV6-1; abundance: .; CDR3nt: TGTGCCAGCTCTGGACTAGCGGGAGCCGAGACCCAGTACTTC; CDR3aa: CASSGLAGAETQYF
d_gene: TRBD1; j_gene: TRBJ1-5; v_gene: TRBV20-1; abundance: .; CDR3nt: TGCAGTGCTACCCCGACAGGGCTGAACAATCAGCCCCAGCATTTT; CDR3aa: CSATPTGLNNQPQHF
d_gene: TRBD1; j_gene: TRBJ2-7; v_gene: TRBV11-1; abundance: few; CDR3nt: TGTGCCAGCAGCAACCGGGACAGGGGGCCCCTCTCCTACGAGCAGTACTTC; CDR3aa: CASSNRDRGPLSYEQYF
d_gene: TRBD2; j_gene: TRBJ2-4; v_gene: TRBV12-5; abundance: .; CDR3nt: TGTGCTAGTGGTTTGATCTCTCAGCGGGGGGGGGCCAAAAACATTCAGTACTTC; CDR3aa: CASGLISQRGGAKNIQYF
d_gene: TRBD2; j_gene: TRBJ2-7; v_gene: TRBV12-3/TRBV12-4; abundance: few; CDR3nt: TGTGCCAGCAGCCTGGGACTAGCGGACGAGCAGTACTTC; CDR3aa: CASSLGLADEQYF
d_gene: TRBD1; j_gene: TRBJ1-4; v_gene: TRBV7-9; abundance: .; CDR3nt: TGTGCCAGCAGCCTAGGGACAGCGGGAAGTGAAAAACTGTTTTTT; CDR3aa: CASSLGTAGSEKLFF
d_gene: .; j_gene: TRBJ2-6; v_gene: TRBV9; abundance: few; CDR3nt: TGTGCCAGCAGCGTGGGACAACACTCTGGGGCCAACGTCCTGACTTTC; CDR3aa: CASSVGQHSGANVLTF
d_gene: TRBD2; j_gene: TRBJ2-1; v_gene: TRBV9; abundance: few; CDR3nt: TGTGCCAGCAGCCCCCCAGCGGGAGGGCTCAATGAGCAGTTCTTC; CDR3aa: CASSPPAGGLNEQFF
d_gene: .; j_gene: TRBJ2-5; v_gene: TRBV6-1; abundance: few; CDR3nt: TGTGCCAGCAGCGGCCTGAACGAAAGACTGTCCGCGGCCCAGTACTTC; CDR3aa: CASSGLNERLSAAQYF
d_gene: TRBD1; j_gene: TRBJ2-5; v_gene: TRBV29-1; abundance: few; CDR3nt: TGCAGCGGCCGAGACAGGGGGAGTCATGAGACCCAGTACTTC; CDR3aa: CSGRDRGSHETQYF
d_gene: .; j_gene: TRBJ2-1; v_gene: TRBV5-1; abundance: few; CDR3nt: TGCGCCAGCAGCCGGAAACGATCGACAGGGAGGACCTACAATGAGCAGTTCTTC; CDR3aa: CASSRKRSTGRTYNEQFF
d_gene: .; j_gene: TRBJ1-1; v_gene: TRBV11-2; abundance: .; CDR3nt: TGTGCCAGCAGCTTAGTCCGCAGGGCCACTGAAGCTTTCTTT; CDR3aa: CASSLVRRATEAFF
d_gene: .; j_gene: TRBJ1-2; v_gene: TRBV9; abundance: few; CDR3nt: TGTGCCTGCAGCGTGGAGTCAGGCACCCCAGGAAATGGCTACACCTTC; CDR3aa: CACSVESGTPGNGYTF
d_gene: .; j_gene: TRBJ2-2; v_gene: TRBV9; abundance: .; CDR3nt: TGTGCCAGCAGCGTAACCGGGACGGAGGGGACCGGGGAGCTGTTTTTT; CDR3aa: CASSVTGTEGTGELFF
d_gene: .; j_gene: TRBJ2-7; v_gene: TRBV5-1; abundance: many; CDR3nt: TGCGCCAGCAGTCCGTCCACCTACGAGCAGTACTTC; CDR3aa: CASSPSTYEQYF
d_gene: .; j_gene: TRBJ2-1; v_gene: TRBV7-2; abundance: .; CDR3nt: TGTGCCAGCAGCGCTCGCGGGTCTAACCCCTACAATGAGCAGTTCTTC; CDR3aa: CASSARGSNPYNEQFF
d_gene: TRBD1; j_gene: TRBJ2-1; v_gene: TRBV6-5; abundance: few; CDR3nt: TGTGCCAGCAGTTACACCCTGACAGGGGGTGAGTTCTTC; CDR3aa: CASSYTLTGGEFF
d_gene: TRBD2; j_gene: TRBJ2-1; v_gene: TRBV7-9; abundance: few; CDR3nt: TGTGCCAGCAGCTTTTACGGGACTAGCAGCAATGAGCAGTTCTTC; CDR3aa: CASSFYGTSSNEQFF
d_gene: .; j_gene: TRBJ2-1; v_gene: TRBV7-8; abundance: .; CDR3nt: TGTGCCAGCAGCCCCCTTCCTGGTGGAGACAATGAGCAGTTCTTC; CDR3aa: CASSPLPGGDNEQFF
d_gene: .; j_gene: TRBJ1-1; v_gene: TRBV12-3/TRBV12-4; abundance: .; CDR3nt: TGTGCCAGCACCCGGGGTCCGAACACTGAAGCTTTCTTT; CDR3aa: CASTRGPNTEAFF
d_gene: .; j_gene: TRBJ2-7; v_gene: TRBV3-1; abundance: .; CDR3nt: TGTGCCAGCAGCCAACATACAGGGTTCGGCGACGAGCAGTACTTC; CDR3aa: CASSQHTGFGDEQYF
d_gene: .; j_gene: TRBJ1-2; v_gene: TRBV20-1; abundance: .; CDR3nt: TGCAGTGCTCCCCTCGGGTGGGGGCCGGGATATGGCTACACCTTC; CDR3aa: CSAPLGWGPGYGYTF
d_gene: TRBD2; j_gene: TRBJ2-7; v_gene: TRBV3-1; abundance: few; CDR3nt: TGTGCCAGCAGCCAAGATTTGTCCGGACTAGTTTTGTACGAGCAGTACTTC; CDR3aa: CASSQDLSGLVLYEQYF
d_gene: .; j_gene: TRBJ2-2; v_gene: TRBV28; abundance: few; CDR3nt: TGTGCCAGCAGTTTTCTGATAGGCGGCGGGGAGCTGTTTTTT; CDR3aa: CASSFLIGGGELFF
d_gene: TRBD2; j_gene: TRBJ2-7; v_gene: TRBV7-9; abundance: .; CDR3nt: TGTGCCAGCAGCTCCTCTAGCGGGGGTACAGATCCGAATGAGCGGTTCTTC; CDR3aa: CASSSSSGGTDPNERFF
d_gene: .; j_gene: TRBJ2-1; v_gene: TRBV29-1; abundance: .; CDR3nt: TGCAGCGGACTAGTCAATGGGCAGTTCTTC; CDR3aa: CSGLVNGQFF
d_gene: .; j_gene: TRBJ2-7; v_gene: TRBV27; abundance: few; CDR3nt: TGTGCCAGCAGATCGGATTACGAGCAGTACTTC; CDR3aa: CASRSDYEQYF
d_gene: TRBD1; j_gene: TRBJ2-5; v_gene: TRBV6-5; abundance: many; CDR3nt: TGTGCCAGCAGTCCAGACAGGGGCTGGACCGACCAGTACTTC; CDR3aa: CASSPDRGWTDQYF